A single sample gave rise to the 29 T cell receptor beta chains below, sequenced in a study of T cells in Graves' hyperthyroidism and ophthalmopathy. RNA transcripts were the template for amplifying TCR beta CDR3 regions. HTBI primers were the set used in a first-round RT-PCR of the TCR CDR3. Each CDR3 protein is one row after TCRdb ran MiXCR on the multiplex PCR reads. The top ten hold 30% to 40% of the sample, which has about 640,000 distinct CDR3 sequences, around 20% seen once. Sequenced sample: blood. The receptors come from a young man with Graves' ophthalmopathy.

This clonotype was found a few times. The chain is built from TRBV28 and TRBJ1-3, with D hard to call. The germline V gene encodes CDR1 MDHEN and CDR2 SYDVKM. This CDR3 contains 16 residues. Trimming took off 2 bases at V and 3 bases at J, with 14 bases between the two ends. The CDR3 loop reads CASSLNPTRIGNTIYF. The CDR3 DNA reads TGTGCCAGCAGTTTAAATCCCACAAGAATTGGAAACACCATATATTTT.

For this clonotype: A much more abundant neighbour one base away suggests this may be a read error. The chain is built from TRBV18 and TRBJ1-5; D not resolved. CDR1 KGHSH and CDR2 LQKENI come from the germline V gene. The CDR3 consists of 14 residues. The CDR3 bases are TGTGCCAGCCCACCACTGAGGAATCGTCAGCCCCAGCATTTT. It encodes CASPPLRNRQPQHF.

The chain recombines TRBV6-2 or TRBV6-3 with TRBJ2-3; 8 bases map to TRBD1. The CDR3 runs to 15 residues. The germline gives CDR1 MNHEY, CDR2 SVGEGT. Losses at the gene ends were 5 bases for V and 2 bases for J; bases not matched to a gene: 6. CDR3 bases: TGTGCCAGCAGTGACCGGGACAGGCACACAGATACGCAGTATTTT. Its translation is CASSDRDRHTDTQYF.

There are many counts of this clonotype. Here the CDR3 reads CASSLGLGPETQYF. The CDR3 DNA reads TGTGCCAGCAGCTTAGGTCTGGGGCCAGAGACCCAGTACTTC. This rearrangement joins TRBV7-2 to TRBJ2-5; maybe TRBD1 (5 bases). This CDR3 contains 14 residues. With 1 base removed from V and 4 bases from J, the gap between germline ends came to 10 bases. From germline, CDR1 is SGHTA and CDR2 FQGNSA.

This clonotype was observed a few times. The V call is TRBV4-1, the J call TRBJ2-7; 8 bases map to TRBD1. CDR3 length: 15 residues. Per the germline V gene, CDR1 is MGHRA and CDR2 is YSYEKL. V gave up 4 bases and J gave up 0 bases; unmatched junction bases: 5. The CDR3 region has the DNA TGCGCCAGCAGCCTGATCGGACAGGGCTCCTACGAGCAGTACTTC. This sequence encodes CASSLIGQGSYEQYF.

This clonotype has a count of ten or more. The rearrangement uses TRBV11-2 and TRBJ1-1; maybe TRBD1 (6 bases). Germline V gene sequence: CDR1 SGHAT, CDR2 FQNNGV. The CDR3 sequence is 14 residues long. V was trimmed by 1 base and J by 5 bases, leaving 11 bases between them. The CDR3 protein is CASSLGGAWTEAFF. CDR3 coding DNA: TGTGCCAGCAGCTTAGGGGGGGCTTGGACTGAAGCTTTCTTT.

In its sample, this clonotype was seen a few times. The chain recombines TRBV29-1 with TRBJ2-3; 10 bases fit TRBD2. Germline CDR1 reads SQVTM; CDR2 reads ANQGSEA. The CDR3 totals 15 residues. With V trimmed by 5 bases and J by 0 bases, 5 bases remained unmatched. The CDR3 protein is CSVSSGRASTDTQYF. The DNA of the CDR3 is TGCAGCGTTTCGAGCGGGAGGGCCAGCACAGATACGCAGTATTTT.

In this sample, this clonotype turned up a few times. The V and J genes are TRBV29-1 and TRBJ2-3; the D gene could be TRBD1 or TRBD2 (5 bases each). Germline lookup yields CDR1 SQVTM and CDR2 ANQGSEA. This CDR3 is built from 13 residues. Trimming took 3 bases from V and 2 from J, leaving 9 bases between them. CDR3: CSVDEGFTDTQYF. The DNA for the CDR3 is TGCAGCGTTGACGAGGGGTTCACAGATACGCAGTATTTT.

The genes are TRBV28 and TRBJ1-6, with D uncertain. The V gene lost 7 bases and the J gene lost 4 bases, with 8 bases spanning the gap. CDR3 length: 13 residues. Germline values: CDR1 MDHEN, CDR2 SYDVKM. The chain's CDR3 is CASKDSYNSPLHF. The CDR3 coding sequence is TGTGCCAGCAAGGACTCGTATAATTCACCCCTCCACTTT. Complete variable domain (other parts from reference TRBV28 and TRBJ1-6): DVKVTQSSRYLVKRTGEKVFLECVQDMDHENMFWYRQDPGLGLRLIYFSYDVKMKEKGDIPEGYSVSREKKERFSLILESASTNQTSMYLCASKDSYNSPLHFGNGTRLTVT.

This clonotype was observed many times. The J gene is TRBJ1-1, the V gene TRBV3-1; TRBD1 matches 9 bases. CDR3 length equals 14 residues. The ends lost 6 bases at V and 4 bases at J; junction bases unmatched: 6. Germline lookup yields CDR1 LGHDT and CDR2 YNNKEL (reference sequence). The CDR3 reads CASRDRGIGTEAFF. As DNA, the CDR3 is TGTGCCAGCAGAGACAGGGGGATTGGCACTGAAGCTTTCTTT.

The CDR3 loop reads CASSYRASGTPKQETQYF. CDR3 sequence (DNA): TGTGCCAGCAGTTATCGCGCTAGCGGGACTCCTAAGCAAGAGACCCAGTACTTC. The V gene is TRBV6-5, the J gene TRBJ2-5, with 9 bases aligning to TRBD2. The CDR3 is made up of 18 amino acids. Trimming took 3 bases from V and 2 from J; bases not matched to a gene: 13. In germline, CDR1 is MNHEY, CDR2 SVGAGI.

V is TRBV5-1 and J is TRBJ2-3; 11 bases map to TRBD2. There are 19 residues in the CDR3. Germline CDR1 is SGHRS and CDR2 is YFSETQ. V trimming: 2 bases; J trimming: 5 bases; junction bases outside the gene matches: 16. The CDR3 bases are TGCGCCAGCAGCTTAGGACTAGCGGGTGCCCAACGGGCGGGAGATACGCAGTATTTT. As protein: CASSLGLAGAQRAGDTQYF.

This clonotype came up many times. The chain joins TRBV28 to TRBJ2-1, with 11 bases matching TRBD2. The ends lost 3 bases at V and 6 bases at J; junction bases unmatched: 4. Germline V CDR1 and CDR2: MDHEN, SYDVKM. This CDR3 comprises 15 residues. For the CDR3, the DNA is TGTGCCAGCAGTTTTCCCCTAGCGGGAGGCAATGAGCAGTTCTTC. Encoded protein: CASSFPLAGGNEQFF.

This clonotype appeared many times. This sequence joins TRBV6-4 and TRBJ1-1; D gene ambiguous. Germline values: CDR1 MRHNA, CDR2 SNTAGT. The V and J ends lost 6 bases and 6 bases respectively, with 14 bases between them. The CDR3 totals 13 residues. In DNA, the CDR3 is TGTGCCAGCAGGCTTCGAGGGTCCCCTGAAGCTTTCTTT. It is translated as CASRLRGSPEAFF.

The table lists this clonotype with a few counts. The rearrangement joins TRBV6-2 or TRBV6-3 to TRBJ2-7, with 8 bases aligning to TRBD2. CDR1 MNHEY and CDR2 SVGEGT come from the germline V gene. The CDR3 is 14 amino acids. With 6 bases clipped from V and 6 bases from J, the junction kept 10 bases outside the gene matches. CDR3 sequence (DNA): TGTGCCAGCAGCCCCCGGGGACTAGGAGGCGAGCAGTACTTC. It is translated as CASSPRGLGGEQYF.

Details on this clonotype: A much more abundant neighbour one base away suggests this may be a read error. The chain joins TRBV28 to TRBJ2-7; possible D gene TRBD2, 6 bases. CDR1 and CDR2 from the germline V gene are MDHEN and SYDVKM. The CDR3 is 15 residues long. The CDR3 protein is CASSQLSRDSYKQYF. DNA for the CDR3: TGTGCCAGCAGTCAGCTCTCCCGGGACTCCTACAAGCAGTACTTC.

CDR3 DNA: TGTGCCAGCAGCCTGGGAACGGAAGGGGGCCTTTCACCCCTCCACTTT. Its protein product is CASSLGTEGGLSPLHF. This chain connects TRBV5-5 to TRBJ1-6; 7 bases fit TRBD1. Trimming removed 4 bases from V and 9 bases from J; junction bases left unmatched: 13. Germline V gene sequence: CDR1 SGHKS, CDR2 YYEKEE (reference sequence). This CDR3 has 16 amino acids.

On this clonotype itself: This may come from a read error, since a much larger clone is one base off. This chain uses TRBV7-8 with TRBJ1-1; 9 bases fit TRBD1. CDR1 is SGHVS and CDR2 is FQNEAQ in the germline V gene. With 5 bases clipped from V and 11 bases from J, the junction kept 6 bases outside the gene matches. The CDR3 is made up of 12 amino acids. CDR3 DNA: TGTGCCAGCAGCCAACAGGGGGCCAAGGCTTTCTTT. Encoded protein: CASSQQGAKAFF.

The CDR3 loop is CASSYARTGYTGELFF. The CDR3 DNA sequence: TGTGCCAGCAGTTACGCCCGTACGGGGTACACCGGGGAGCTGTTTTTT. This rearrangement joins TRBV6-2 or TRBV6-3 to TRBJ2-2, with D perhaps matching TRBD2 (5 bases). Germline V CDR1 and CDR2: MNHEY, SVGEGT. The CDR3 sequence is 16 residues long. With 2 bases removed from V and 3 bases from J, the gap between germline ends came to 13 bases.

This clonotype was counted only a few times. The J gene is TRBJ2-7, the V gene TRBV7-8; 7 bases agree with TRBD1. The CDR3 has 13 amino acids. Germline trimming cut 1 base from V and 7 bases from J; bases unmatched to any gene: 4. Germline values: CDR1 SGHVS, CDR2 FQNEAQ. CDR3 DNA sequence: TGTGCCAGCAGCTTAGGGGACAGTAGGGAGCAGTACTTC. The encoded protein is CASSLGDSREQYF.

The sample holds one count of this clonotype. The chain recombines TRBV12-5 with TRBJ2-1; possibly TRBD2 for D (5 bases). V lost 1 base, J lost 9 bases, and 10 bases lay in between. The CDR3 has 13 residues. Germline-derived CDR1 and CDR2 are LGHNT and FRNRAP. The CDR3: CASGLDITSEQFF. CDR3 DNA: TGTGCTAGTGGTTTGGACATAACTAGTGAGCAGTTCTTC.

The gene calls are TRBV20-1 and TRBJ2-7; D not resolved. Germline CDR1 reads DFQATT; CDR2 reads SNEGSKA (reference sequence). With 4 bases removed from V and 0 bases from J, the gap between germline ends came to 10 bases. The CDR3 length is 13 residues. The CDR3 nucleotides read TGCAGTGCTACTTACAGCACCTCCTACGAGCAGTACTTC. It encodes CSATYSTSYEQYF.

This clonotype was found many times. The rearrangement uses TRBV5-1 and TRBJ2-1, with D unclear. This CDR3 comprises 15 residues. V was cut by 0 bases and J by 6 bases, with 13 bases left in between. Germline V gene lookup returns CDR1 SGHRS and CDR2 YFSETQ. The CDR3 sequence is CASSLAPMWGNEQFF. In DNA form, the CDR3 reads TGCGCCAGCAGCTTGGCCCCCATGTGGGGCAATGAGCAGTTCTTC.

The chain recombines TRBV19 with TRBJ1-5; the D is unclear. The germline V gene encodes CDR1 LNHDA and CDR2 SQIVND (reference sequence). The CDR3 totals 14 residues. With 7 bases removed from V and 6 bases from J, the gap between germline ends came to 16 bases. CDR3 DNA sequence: TGTGCCAGTAAAGAGGTAGGGTCAGGTCAGCCCCAGCATTTT. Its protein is CASKEVGSGQPQHF. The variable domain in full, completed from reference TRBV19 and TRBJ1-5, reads DGGITQSPKYLFRKEGQNVTLSCEQNLNHDAMYWYRQDPGQGLRLIYYSQIVNDFQKGDIAEGYSVSREKKESFPLTVTSAQKNPTAFYLCASKEVGSGQPQHFGDGTRLSIL.

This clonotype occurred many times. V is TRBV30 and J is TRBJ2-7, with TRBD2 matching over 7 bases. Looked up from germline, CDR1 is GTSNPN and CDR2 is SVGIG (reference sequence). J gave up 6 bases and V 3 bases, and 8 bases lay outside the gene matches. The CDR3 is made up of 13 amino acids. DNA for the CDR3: TGTGCCTGGAGCGGCGGGAGTTGGAGCGAGCAGTACTTC. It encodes CAWSGGSWSEQYF.

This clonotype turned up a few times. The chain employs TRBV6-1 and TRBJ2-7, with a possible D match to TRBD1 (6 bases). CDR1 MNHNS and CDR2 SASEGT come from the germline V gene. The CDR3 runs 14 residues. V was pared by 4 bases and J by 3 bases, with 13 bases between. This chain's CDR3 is CASSVTGLGYEQYF. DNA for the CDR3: TGTGCCAGCAGTGTAACAGGGCTGGGCTACGAGCAGTACTTC.

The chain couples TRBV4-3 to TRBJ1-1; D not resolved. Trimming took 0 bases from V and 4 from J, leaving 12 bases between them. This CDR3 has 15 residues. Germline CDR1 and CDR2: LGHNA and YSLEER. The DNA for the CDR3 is TGCGCCAGCAGCCAAGATCCGGGCCCTGGCACTGAAGCTTTCTTT. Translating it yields CASSQDPGPGTEAFF.

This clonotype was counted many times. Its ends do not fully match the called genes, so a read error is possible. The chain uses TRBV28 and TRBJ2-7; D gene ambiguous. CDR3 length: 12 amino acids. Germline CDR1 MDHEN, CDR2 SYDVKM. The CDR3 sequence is CASSNNWYGQYF. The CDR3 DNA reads TGTGCCAGCAGTAACAACTGGTACGGGCAGTACTTC.

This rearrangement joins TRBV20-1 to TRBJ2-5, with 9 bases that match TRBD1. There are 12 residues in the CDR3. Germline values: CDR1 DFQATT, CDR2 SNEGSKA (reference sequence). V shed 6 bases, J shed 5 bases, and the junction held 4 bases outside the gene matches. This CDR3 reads CSAGDREETQYF. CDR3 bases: TGCAGTGCGGGGGACAGGGAGGAGACCCAGTACTTC.